The present TCR beta chain was sequenced within a study of T-cell reconstitution after alpha-beta-depleted transplantation in children. General observations from the study: Certain patients had high TCRbeta diversity at day 60, and it came from recipient T cells and thymic progenitors that survived. Reportedly, roughly two months post-transplant, alpha-beta T cells arose from several hundred expanded graft clones. One year post-transplant, T-cell counts and diversity were largely derived from T cells produced anew.

Unique molecular identifiers tagged the TCRbeta library. TCRdb re-called the PCR reads through MiXCR, storing one row per CDR3 protein. The repertoire holds fewer than 550,000 distinct CDR3 sequences, about 10% seen once, with around 2.2% in the top ten. Details on this clonotype: No antigen is known for it.

The germline V and J ends were trimmed by 6 bases and 6 bases, with 18 bases remaining between them. The CDR3 totals 15 residues. Per germline, CDR1 MDHEN and CDR2 SYDVKM. Sequencing used PBMCs, obtained before TCRalphabeta/CD19-depleted stem cell transplant. The rearrangement joins TRBV28 to TRBJ2-4, with a possible D match to TRBD1 (8 bases). The clonotype originates from a child aged 2 to 15 with inherited bone marrow failure, due to receive a stem cell transplant. The CDR3 region has the DNA TGTGCCAGCAGCACCGGTACAGGGGGGGGAAACATTCAGTACTTC. As protein: CASSTGTGGGNIQYF.